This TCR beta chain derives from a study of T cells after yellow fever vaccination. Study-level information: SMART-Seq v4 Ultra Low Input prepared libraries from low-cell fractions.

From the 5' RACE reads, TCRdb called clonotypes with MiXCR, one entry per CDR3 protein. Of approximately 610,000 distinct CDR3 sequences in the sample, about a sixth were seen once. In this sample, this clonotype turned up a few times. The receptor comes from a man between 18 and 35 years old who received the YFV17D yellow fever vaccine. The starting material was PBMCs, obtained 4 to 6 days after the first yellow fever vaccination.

CDR3 DNA sequence: TGCGCCAGCAGCCCGACGCAGGTGGGTCAGCCCCAGCATTTT. Its translation is CASSPTQVGQPQHF. The V and J genes are TRBV4-3 and TRBJ1-5; D remains ambiguous. Germline-derived CDR1 and CDR2 are LGHNA and YSLEER. The CDR3 spans 14 residues. Trimming removed 4 bases from V and 6 bases from J, with 13 bases in between.